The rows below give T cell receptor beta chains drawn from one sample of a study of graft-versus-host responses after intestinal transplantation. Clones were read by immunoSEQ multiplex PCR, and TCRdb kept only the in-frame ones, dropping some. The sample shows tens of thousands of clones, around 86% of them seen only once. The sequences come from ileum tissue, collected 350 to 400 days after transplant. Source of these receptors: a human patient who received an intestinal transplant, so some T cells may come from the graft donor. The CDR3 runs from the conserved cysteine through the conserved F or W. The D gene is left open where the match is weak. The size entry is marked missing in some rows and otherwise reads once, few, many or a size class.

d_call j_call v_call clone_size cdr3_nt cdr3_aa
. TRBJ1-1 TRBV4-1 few TGCGCCAGCAGCCAGCCATCAGCTGAAGCTTTCTTT CASSQPSAEAFF
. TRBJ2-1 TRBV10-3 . TGTGCCATCAGTGACAGGGCTACCTACAATGAGCAGTTCTTC CAISDRATYNEQFF
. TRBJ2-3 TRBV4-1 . TGCGCCAGCAGCCAAGTAGGGGCCACGCGCACAGATACGCAGTATTTT CASSQVGATRTDTQYF
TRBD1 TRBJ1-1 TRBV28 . TGTGCCAGCAGTTTTGGGGACAGCGATGAAGCTTTCTTT CASSFGDSDEAFF
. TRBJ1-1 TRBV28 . TGTGCCAGCAGTATTGGGGAAAGGACTGAAGCTTTCTTT CASSIGERTEAFF
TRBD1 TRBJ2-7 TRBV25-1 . TGTGCCAGCAGTGAATATGCCCCCCCCAGGCAGGGGGCCCACGAGCAGTACTTC CASSEYAPPRQGAHEQYF
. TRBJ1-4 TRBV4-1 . TGCGCCAGCAGCAAAAGGGCGTCACAAGATAATGAAAAACTGTTTTTT CASSKRASQDNEKLFF
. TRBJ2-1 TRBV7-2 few TGTGCCAGCAGCCAAAGGAGGGAGAATGAGCAGTTCTTC CASSQRRENEQFF
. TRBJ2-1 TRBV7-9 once TGTGCCAGCAGCTTATCGATAAGGGAGAATGAGCAGTTCTTC CASSLSIRENEQFF
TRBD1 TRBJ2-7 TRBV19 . TGTGCCAGTAGTGATGCCGGGACAGGGTTATACGAGCAGTACTTC CASSDAGTGLYEQYF
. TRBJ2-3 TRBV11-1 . TGTGCCAGCAGCTCCAGGGGAGGGACAGATACGCAGTATTTT CASSSRGGTDTQYF
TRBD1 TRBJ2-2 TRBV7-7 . TGTGCCAGCAGCTTAGGCCGACAGGGGGCCGCGAAAACCGGGGAGCTGTTTTTT CASSLGRQGAAKTGELFF
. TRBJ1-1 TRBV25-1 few TGTGCCAGCAGTGGTCAGGGGCGTAGGACTGAAGCTTTCTTT CASSGQGRRTEAFF
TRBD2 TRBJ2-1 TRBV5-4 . TGTGCCAGCAGCCACACTAGCGGGAGGGCCTATGAGCAGTTCTTC CASSHTSGRAYEQFF
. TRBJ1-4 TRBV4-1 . TGCGCCAGCAGCCAACCCAGGGGCGCGAAAGAAAAACTGTTTTTT CASSQPRGAKEKLFF
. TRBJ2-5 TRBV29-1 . TGCAGCGTTGCAGAGGGGGTGACTAGTTTTTCAGAGACCCAGTACTTC CSVAEGVTSFSETQYF